This T cell receptor (beta chain) was recovered during a study of T cell changes during pregnancy in multiple sclerosis. TCRdb keeps only in-frame clones here, not all; method: immunoSEQ multiplex PCR. The table records 50,000 to 65,000 clones, 96% of them present only once. Germline assignment: CDR1 SEHNR and CDR2 FQNEAQ (reference sequence). The V end was cut by 3 bases, the J end by 3 bases, with 9 bases between. The CDR3 spans 14 residues. The TCR sequence derives from a female donor with multiple sclerosis, enrolled in a pregnancy study. V gene TRBV7-9 combines with J gene TRBJ2-1, with no clear D. This specimen consisted of CD8+ T cells from peripheral blood mononuclear cells, obtained after pregnancy. The CDR3 nucleotides are TGTGCCAGCAGCTTGGTAGCAGTCTACAATGAGCAGTTCTTC. The encoded protein is CASSLVAVYNEQFF.